The entry below gives a single T cell receptor (beta chain) sequence along with its context. The antigen remains unidentified. Presence of unique molecular identifiers characterized the TCR beta cDNA libraries. It was from roughly 0.93 to 9.6 million T cells that about half a million cDNA molecules came. TCRdb called the PCR reads again in MiXCR, with one record for every CDR3 protein. The sample has about 800,000 distinct CDR3 sequences, 25% to 30% seen once. The germline gives CDR1 SNHLY, CDR2 FYNNEI. There are 11 residues in the CDR3. Trimming removed 1 base at V and 12 bases at J, with 7 bases between. The data are from a study of post-analysis software for immune sequencing data. Overall study findings and caveats: Included in a set of roughly five TRBV segments more frequent in patients than controls were TRBV5-6, TRBV5-1 and TRBV20-1. Strong co-clustering by F measure was evident for samples that had been prepared in the same batch. Multiple sclerosis patients showed significantly lower normalized Chao1 diversity than controls did.

The gene calls are TRBV2 and TRBJ1-5; D remains ambiguous. The sequencing sample was made of blood. The source is a girl between 5 and 17 years old with multiple sclerosis. The CDR3 DNA follows: TGTGCCAGCAGTGAAGGCAGTCTCCAGCATTTT. Encoded protein: CASSEGSLQHF. Complete variable domain (other parts from reference TRBV2 and TRBJ1-5): EPEVTQTPSHQVTQMGQEVILRCVPISNHLYFYWYRQILGQKVEFLVSFYNNEISEKSEIFDDQFSVERPDGSNFTLKIRSTKLEDSAMYFCASSEGSLQHFGDGTRLSIL.